The 29 T cell receptor beta chains listed next were all sequenced from one sample in a study of CD8+ T cells in alopecia areata. cDNA prepared by RNA extraction and subsequent reverse transcription served as the template for sequencing. Produced via immunoSEQ multiplex PCR; TCRdb's table is partial and in-frame only. The sample holds some 180,000 clones, around 63% seen once. The source was CD4+ T cells sorted from blood, collected at week 0. The receptors come from a human donor with alopecia areata.

The sample holds a few counts of this clone. The rearrangement links TRBV29-1 to TRBJ2-5; 8 positions match TRBD1. Germline trimming cut 4 bases from V and 3 bases from J; bases unmatched to any gene: 4. The CDR3 is 13 amino acids. Germline V gene lookup returns CDR1 SQVTM and CDR2 ANQGSEA. The CDR3 DNA reads as TGCAGCGTTGCGGACAGGGCAAAAGAGACCCAGTACTTC. Translating gives CSVADRAKETQYF. Full variable domain (missing parts from reference TRBV29-1 and TRBJ2-5): SAVISQKPSRDICQRGTSLTIQCQVDSQVTMMFWYRQQPGQSLTLIATANQGSEATYESGFVIDKFPISRPNLTFSTLTVSNMSPEDSSIYLCSVADRAKETQYFGPGTRLLVL.

The V and J genes are TRBV2 and TRBJ1-1, with D unresolved. Germline V gene data show CDR1 as SNHLY and CDR2 as FYNNEI. This CDR3 is 13 amino acids long. V lost 3 bases and J 3 bases, leaving 8 bases between the germline ends. This CDR3 is CASSDGVDTEAFF. CDR3 nucleotide sequence: TGTGCCAGCAGTGATGGGGTGGACACTGAAGCTTTCTTT.

This chain uses TRBV30 with TRBJ2-1; 7 nucleotides agree with TRBD2. The trim removed 3 bases at V and 4 bases at J, leaving 9 bases unmatched. Germline assignment: CDR1 GTSNPN and CDR2 SVGIG (reference sequence). The CDR3 covers 15 residues. This chain's CDR3 is CAWRKPGLTYNEQFF. The CDR3 DNA reads as TGTGCCTGGAGGAAGCCGGGACTAACATACAATGAGCAGTTCTTC. The entire variable domain, with the rest obtained from reference TRBV30 and TRBJ2-1, is as follows: SQTIHQWPATLVQPVGSPLSLECTVEGTSNPNLYWYRQAAGRGLQLLFYSVGIGQISSEVPQNLSASRPQDRQFILSSKKLLLSDSGFYLCAWRKPGLTYNEQFFGPGTRLTVL.

The J gene is TRBJ2-7, the V gene TRBV2, with D tentatively TRBD1 (5 bases). The V gene lost 7 bases and the J gene lost 0 bases, with 13 bases spanning the gap. Germline V lookup: CDR1 SNHLY, CDR2 FYNNEI. The length of the CDR3 is 14 residues. The CDR3 DNA reads as TGTGCCAGCACTCGACAGAGAAGCTCCTACGAGCAGTACTTC. Translating it yields CASTRQRSSYEQYF.

The chain employs TRBV29-1 and TRBJ1-2; D is unclear. The ends were cut back, 6 bases at V and 2 bases at J, with 10 bases in the middle. The CDR3 runs 12 residues. Germline values: CDR1 SQVTM, CDR2 ANQGSEA. This CDR3 is CSVQDLNYGYTF. The CDR3 DNA reads as TGCAGCGTGCAAGATCTCAACTATGGCTACACCTTC.

The chain has TRBV29-1 and TRBJ2-1; D is uncertain. The CDR3 loop spans 10 amino acids. Germline CDR1 reads SQVTM; CDR2 reads ANQGSEA. V was cut by 4 bases and J by 10 bases, with 8 bases left in between. CDR3 coding DNA: TGCAGCGTTGGCCAGATGGAGCAGTTCTTC. It translates to CSVGQMEQFF.

Many counts were recorded for this clone. The rearrangement joins TRBV4-3 to TRBJ1-1, with D uncertain. In germline, CDR1 is LGHNA, CDR2 YSLEER. Trimming took off 1 base at V and 4 bases at J, with 7 bases between the two ends. The CDR3 has 13 amino acids. This chain's CDR3 is CASSQVSGTEAFF. As DNA, the CDR3 is TGCGCCAGCAGCCAAGTTTCCGGCACTGAAGCTTTCTTT.

This clone came up a few times. This chain connects TRBV11-3 to TRBJ2-3, with D possibly being TRBD1 or TRBD2 (6 bases each). The CDR3 has 15 residues. Trimming took 5 bases from V and 4 from J, leaving 16 bases between them. Germline V gives CDR1 SGHNT, CDR2 YENEEA. The CDR3 loop is CASSTLGGSADTQYF. CDR3 DNA: TGTGCCAGCAGCACGCTAGGGGGGTCAGCAGATACGCAGTATTTT.

J is TRBJ1-4 and V is TRBV30; TRBD1 is a possible D gene (5 bases). V was trimmed by 1 base and J by 6 bases, leaving 12 bases between them. The germline V gene encodes CDR1 GTSNPN and CDR2 SVGIG (reference sequence). The CDR3 contains 14 residues. CDR3 sequence reads: CAWSGRDWDEKLFF. Written as DNA, the CDR3 is TGTGCCTGGAGTGGCAGGGATTGGGATGAAAAACTGTTTTTT.

In DNA, the CDR3 is TGTGCCAGCAGCACTGGGGCAGGTGGTTCACCCCTCCACTTT. It codes for CASSTGAGGSPLHF. The chain links TRBV14 to TRBJ1-6; D may be TRBD1 (5 bases). The germline V gene has CDR1 SGHDN and CDR2 FVKESK. Trimming stripped 5 bases from V and 9 bases from J, with 14 bases between. The CDR3 consists of 14 residues.

This clone was detected only a few times. This chain links TRBV20-1 with TRBJ2-1; no definite D call. The CDR3 loop spans 11 amino acids. V lost 5 bases to trimming and J lost 8 bases, with 10 bases between them. Per germline, CDR1 DFQATT and CDR2 SNEGSKA (reference sequence). The chain's CDR3 is CSAHNFDEQFF. The DNA for the CDR3 is TGCAGTGCTCACAACTTCGATGAGCAGTTCTTC.

The count of this clone is one. The chain employs TRBV29-1 and TRBJ1-1; D is undetermined. Trimming removed 5 bases at V and 0 bases at J, with 13 bases between. This CDR3 has 14 residues. Germline V gene sequence: CDR1 SQVTM, CDR2 ANQGSEA. DNA of the CDR3: TGCAGCGTTAGTAGAAGTATGATGAACACTGAAGCTTTCTTT. Its protein product is CSVSRSMMNTEAFF.

In the case of this clone: An end of the junction differs from the germline gene, which may be a read error. The genes are TRBV29-1 and TRBJ1-2; possible D gene TRBD1, 6 bases. Germline V gene sequence: CDR1 SQVTM, CDR2 ANQGSEA. This CDR3 region has 12 residues. The CDR3, as DNA: TGCAGCGGTGAACAGGGTTCGGATGGCTACACCTTC. It codes for CSGEQGSDGYTF.

This clone was observed many times. The J gene is TRBJ2-3, the V gene TRBV7-2, with D unclear. CDR1 is SGHTA, CDR2 FQGNSA, per germline. The CDR3 is 15 amino acids. V gave up 0 bases and J gave up 0 bases, with 7 bases separating them. Written as DNA, the CDR3 is TGTGCCAGCAGCTTAGCACCACAGAGCACAGATACGCAGTATTTT. Its protein is CASSLAPQSTDTQYF.

The rearrangement joins TRBV9 to TRBJ1-2; 8 positions match TRBD1. This CDR3 has 16 amino acids. Germline values: CDR1 SGDLS, CDR2 YYNGEE. J was trimmed by 3 bases and V by 0 bases; bases with no gene match: 7. In DNA form, the CDR3 reads TGTGCCAGCAGCGTAGACCGGACAGGGTATGACTATGGCTACACCTTC. Residues: CASSVDRTGYDYGYTF.

The rearrangement joins TRBV9 to TRBJ1-2, with 7 bases lining up with TRBD1. The CDR3 sequence is 15 residues long. The germline CDR1 and CDR2 sequences are SGDLS and YYNGEE. V was pared by 3 bases and J by 5 bases, with 10 bases of the junction left unmatched. DNA of the CDR3: TGTGCCAGCAGCGGAACCGGGACAGCTTATTATGGCTACACCTTC. Its translation is CASSGTGTAYYGYTF.

J is TRBJ1-6 and V is TRBV6-5, with a weak D call TRBD1 (5 bases). V lost 7 bases, J lost 9 bases, and 10 bases lay in between. The V gene's germline CDR1 is MNHEY and CDR2 SVGAGI. This CDR3 is 12 amino acids long. CDR3 DNA: TGTGCCAGCAAACAGGAATTTTCACCCCTCCACTTT. Translated, it gives CASKQEFSPLHF.

This clone was found once. The J gene is TRBJ2-7, the V gene TRBV28, with a tentative D call TRBD1 (5 bases). Trimming took 2 bases from V and 1 from J, leaving 9 bases between them. Germline V lookup: CDR1 MDHEN, CDR2 SYDVKM. The CDR3 is 14 residues long. CDR3 DNA sequence: TGTGCCAGCAGTTTACAGACAGTATCCTACGAGCAGTACTTC. Translated: CASSLQTVSYEQYF. Complete variable domain (other parts from reference TRBV28 and TRBJ2-7): DVKVTQSSRYLVKRTGEKVFLECVQDMDHENMFWYRQDPGLGLRLIYFSYDVKMKEKGDIPEGYSVSREKKERFSLILESASTNQTSMYLCASSLQTVSYEQYFGPGTRLTVT.

This chain links TRBV5-6 with TRBJ2-5, with 8 bases fitting TRBD2. J gave up 1 base and V 2 bases, and 4 bases lay outside the gene matches. CDR1 SGHDT and CDR2 YYEEEE come from the germline V gene. The CDR3 is made up of 15 amino acids. DNA of the CDR3: TGTGCCAGCAGCTTCCTAAGCGGGGGCCAAGAGACCCAGTACTTC. Translation: CASSFLSGGQETQYF.

This chain links TRBV9 with TRBJ2-1, with 7 bases identical to TRBD2. The length of the CDR3 is 15 residues. Germline V lookup: CDR1 SGDLS, CDR2 YYNGEE. The V segment lost 0 bases and the J segment 9 bases; nucleotides outside the gene matches: 9. CDR3 region: CASSVEWGGSGEQFF. The CDR3 DNA reads as TGTGCCAGCAGCGTAGAGTGGGGGGGATCAGGTGAGCAGTTCTTC.

V and J are TRBV9 and TRBJ2-5, with unresolved D. Trimming stripped 0 bases from V and 1 base from J, with 7 bases between. CDR1 and CDR2 (germline): SGDLS, YYNGEE. The CDR3 contains 14 residues. The chain's CDR3 is CASSVDRSQETQYF. The CDR3 DNA reads TGTGCCAGCAGCGTAGATCGGAGCCAAGAGACCCAGTACTTC.

The gene calls are TRBV27 and TRBJ1-2; 7 bases fit TRBD1. CDR3 length equals 15 residues. With V trimmed by 5 bases and J by 4 bases, 10 bases remained unmatched. CDR1 MNHEY and CDR2 SMNVEV come from the germline V gene (reference sequence). The CDR3 DNA reads TGTGCCAGCAGTCTCACAGGGGTCGGGCCCTATGGCTACACCTTC. Translation: CASSLTGVGPYGYTF.

The rearrangement uses TRBV19 and TRBJ2-1, with 8 bases fitting TRBD1. Germline lookup yields CDR1 LNHDA and CDR2 SQIVND (reference sequence). V dropped 4 bases and J dropped 2; count of bases not matched to a gene: 10. This CDR3 contains 17 residues. In nucleotides, the CDR3 is TGTGCCAGTAGTACACTCCGCGGACAGGGAACCTACAATGAGCAGTTCTTC. Amino acids: CASSTLRGQGTYNEQFF.

The rearrangement uses TRBV19 and TRBJ1-1, with 8 bases fitting TRBD1. The CDR3 runs to 15 residues. The ends lost 5 bases at V and 3 bases at J; junction bases unmatched: 8. CDR1 and CDR2 (germline): LNHDA, SQIVND (reference sequence). The CDR3 DNA is TGTGCCAGTAGTCCCAACGACAGGGGCTACACTGAAGCTTTCTTT. Its translation is CASSPNDRGYTEAFF.

The rearrangement links TRBV6-5 to TRBJ2-1; 7 bases map to TRBD1. Losses at the gene ends were 2 bases for V and 7 bases for J; bases not matched to a gene: 5. The CDR3 sequence is 14 residues long. The V gene's germline CDR1 is MNHEY and CDR2 SVGAGI. CDR3 nucleotide sequence: TGTGCCAGCAGTTACCGACAGGGTCTGAATGAGCAGTTCTTC. Its protein is CASSYRQGLNEQFF.

The chain combines TRBV5-6 with TRBJ2-7, with D uncertain. The V gene's germline CDR1 is SGHDT and CDR2 YYEEEE. V was clipped by 3 bases and J by 3 bases, with 4 bases between them. The CDR3 extends over 11 amino acids. The DNA for the CDR3 is TGTGCCAGCAGCTCAAACTACGAGCAGTACTTC. Translation: CASSSNYEQYF.

In nucleotides, the CDR3 is TGTGCCTGGAGCCGACTGGGGGCTGAAGCTTTCTTT. Translated: CAWSRLGAEAFF. The rearrangement links TRBV30 to TRBJ1-1; perhaps TRBD1 as D (5 bases). The CDR3 totals 12 residues. With 3 bases removed from V and 6 bases from J, the gap between germline ends came to 11 bases. CDR1 GTSNPN and CDR2 SVGIG come from the germline V gene (reference sequence).

The rearrangement links TRBV9 to TRBJ2-1; D may be TRBD1 or TRBD2 (5 bases each). This CDR3 has 13 residues. Trimming cost V 0 bases and J 8 bases, with 9 bases left between them. The V gene's germline CDR1 is SGDLS and CDR2 YYNGEE. The CDR3 coding sequence is TGTGCCAGCAGCGTAGTGCCGGGGCATGAGCAGTTCTTC. It yields the protein CASSVVPGHEQFF.

This sequence joins TRBV29-1 and TRBJ1-1; 8 bases are shared with TRBD1. This CDR3 is built from 11 residues. Germline assignment: CDR1 SQVTM and CDR2 ANQGSEA. Trimming took 7 bases from V and 6 from J; bases not matched to a gene: 4. For the CDR3, the DNA is TGCAGCGCAGGGACAGGCGCTGAAGCTTTCTTT. This codes for CSAGTGAEAFF.